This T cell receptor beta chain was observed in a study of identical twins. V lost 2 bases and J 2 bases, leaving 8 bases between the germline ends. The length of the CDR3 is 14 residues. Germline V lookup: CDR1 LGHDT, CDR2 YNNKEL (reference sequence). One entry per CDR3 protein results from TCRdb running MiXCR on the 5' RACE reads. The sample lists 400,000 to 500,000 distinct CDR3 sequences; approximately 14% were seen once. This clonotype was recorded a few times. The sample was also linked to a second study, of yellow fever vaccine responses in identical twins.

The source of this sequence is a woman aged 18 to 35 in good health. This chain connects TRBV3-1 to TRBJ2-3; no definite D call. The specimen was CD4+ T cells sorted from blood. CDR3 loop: CASSQNTDTDTQYF. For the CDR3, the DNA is TGTGCCAGCAGCCAAAATACGGACACAGATACGCAGTATTTT.